The sequence of this T cell receptor beta chain was determined in a study of T cell repertoires in cytomegalovirus infection. Study overall: TCR beta signatures that were public indicated CMV infection and matching HLA type.

As concerns this clonotype: Its antigen is still unknown.

The study, taken as a whole, reports: Accumulated public TCR beta family frequency recognized individuals carrying CMV together with the relevant HLA. HLA-C-restricted, CMV-specific TCR beta clonotypes were dominant ex vivo.

The CDR3 has 12 residues. From germline, CDR1 is MNHEY and CDR2 SVGAGI. TCRdb re-analysed the reads in MiXCR, keeping a single row per CDR3 protein. This sample has 900,000 to 950,000 distinct CDR3 sequences, with under 40% found just once. The sample here was cultured CD8+ T cells from PBMCs, taken from culture after CMV antigen stimulation. This receptor was obtained from a human donor in good health (CMV status not recorded). Some clones in this sample may be carry-over from other donors' samples. The chain links TRBV6-5 to TRBJ1-4; possibly TRBD1 for D (5 bases). The CDR3 protein is CACGDGEEKLFF. CDR3 sequence (DNA): TGTGCTTGTGGGGACGGCGAGGAAAAACTGTTTTTT.